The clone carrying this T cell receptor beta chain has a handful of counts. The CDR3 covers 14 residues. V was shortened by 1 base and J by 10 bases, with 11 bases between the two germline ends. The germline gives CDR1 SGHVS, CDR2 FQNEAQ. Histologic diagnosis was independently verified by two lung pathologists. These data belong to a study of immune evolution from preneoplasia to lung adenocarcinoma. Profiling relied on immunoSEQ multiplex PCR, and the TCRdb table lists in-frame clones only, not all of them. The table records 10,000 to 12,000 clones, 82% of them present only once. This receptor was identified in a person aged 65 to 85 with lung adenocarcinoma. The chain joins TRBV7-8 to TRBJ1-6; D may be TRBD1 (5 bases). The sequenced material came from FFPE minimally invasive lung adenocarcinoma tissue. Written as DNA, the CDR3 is TGTGCCAGCAGCTTAGTTGGGGGAGGCTCACCCCTCCACTTT. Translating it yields CASSLVGGGSPLHF. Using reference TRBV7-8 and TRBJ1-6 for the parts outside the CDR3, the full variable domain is GAGVSQSPRYKVAKRGQDVALRCDPISGHVSLFWYQQALGQGPEFLTYFQNEAQLDKSGLPSDRFFAERPEGSVSTLKIQRTQQEDSAVYLCASSLVGGGSPLHFGNGTRLTVT.